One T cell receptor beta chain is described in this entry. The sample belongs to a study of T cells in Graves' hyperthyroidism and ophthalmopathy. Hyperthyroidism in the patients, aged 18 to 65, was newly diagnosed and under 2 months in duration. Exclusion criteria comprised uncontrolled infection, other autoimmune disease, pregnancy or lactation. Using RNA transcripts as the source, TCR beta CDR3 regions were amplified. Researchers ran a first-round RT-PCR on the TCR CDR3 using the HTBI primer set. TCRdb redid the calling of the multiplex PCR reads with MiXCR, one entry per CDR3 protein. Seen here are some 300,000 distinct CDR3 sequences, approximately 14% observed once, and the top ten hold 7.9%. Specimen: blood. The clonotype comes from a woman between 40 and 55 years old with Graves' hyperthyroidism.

The CDR3 spells CATSTNRGGGTSTDTQYF. The CDR3 DNA sequence: TGTGCCACCAGCACTAACAGGGGTGGCGGGACGAGCACAGATACGCAGTATTTT. The V and J genes are TRBV15 and TRBJ2-3; TRBD1 is a possible D gene (7 bases). V lost 4 bases and J 0 bases, leaving 20 bases between the germline ends. The CDR3 extends over 18 amino acids. Germline V CDR1 and CDR2: LNHNV, YYDKDF (reference sequence).